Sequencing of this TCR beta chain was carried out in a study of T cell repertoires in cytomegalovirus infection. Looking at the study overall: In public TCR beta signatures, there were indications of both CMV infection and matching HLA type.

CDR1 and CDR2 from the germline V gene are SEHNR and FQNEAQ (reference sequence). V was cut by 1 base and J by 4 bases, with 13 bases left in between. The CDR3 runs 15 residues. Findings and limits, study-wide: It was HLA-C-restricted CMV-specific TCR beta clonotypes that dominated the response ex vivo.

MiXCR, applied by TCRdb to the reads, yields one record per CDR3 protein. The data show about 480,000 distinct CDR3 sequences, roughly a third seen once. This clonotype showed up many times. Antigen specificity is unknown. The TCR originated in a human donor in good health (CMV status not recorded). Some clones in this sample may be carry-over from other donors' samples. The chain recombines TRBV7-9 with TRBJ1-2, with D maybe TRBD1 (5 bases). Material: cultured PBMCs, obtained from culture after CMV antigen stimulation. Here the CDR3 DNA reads TGTGCCAGCAGCTTAGGCATCGCAGGGAGCTATGGCTACACCTTC. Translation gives CASSLGIAGSYGYTF.